This T cell receptor (beta chain) was identified in a study of blood T cells in healthy people across ages. Looked up from germline, CDR1 is SGHTA and CDR2 is FQGNSA. The CDR3 contains 14 residues. V was trimmed by 0 bases and J by 10 bases, leaving 13 bases between them. In the case of this clonotype: Its antigen is still unknown.

A second PCR of about 7 to 12 cycles used a sample-barcoded 5' primer and a J-beta primer mix. TCRdb analysed the 5' RACE reads with MiXCR anew, one entry per CDR3 protein. The sample shows hundreds of thousands of distinct CDR3 sequences, less than 40% of them seen only once. Whole-study results and caveats: A roughly linear age-dependent decrease characterized TCR beta diversity per million T cells.

V usage is TRBV7-2 and J usage is TRBJ2-1; tentative D call: TRBD1 (5 bases). The material sequenced was blood. The sequence came from a woman older than 75 in good health. The CDR3 is CASSLAWTPGEQFF. For the CDR3, the DNA is TGTGCCAGCAGCTTAGCGTGGACCCCAGGGGAGCAGTTCTTC.